The entry that follows covers one T cell receptor (beta chain) sequence. This clone's antigen is unknown. One base away there is no much larger clone; base qualities are not given. The data were taken from a study of T cell responses to AZD1222 COVID-19 vaccine (dated by TCRdb to the early 2020s). Broadly, across the study: AZD1222 recipients whose second dose came at about 4 weeks and those whose second dose came at about 12 weeks were combined into one group, since spike-specific TCR depth and breadth did not differ between the two schedules. TCR sequencing covered roughly 230 trial participants: 200 to 220 given two doses of AZD1222 and 26 given two doses of MenACWY control vaccine. Trial participants were enrolled by age into subgroups of 18-55, 56-69 and 70-plus years, and about 150, 27 and 61 TCR-sequenced participants, respectively, were included in these subgroups. Summary of the overall study and its limitations: The 56-69-year group was small, and its depth increase did not reach significance, likely because of low power. Because no samples from the day 14 peak response were available, repertoires could be characterized only after the peak T cell response. Conclusions about previously exposed vaccinees are limited because only a handful of AZD1222 recipients were SARS-CoV-2 seropositive at baseline. Epitopes outside the regions mutated in the B.1.351 and B.1.1.7 variants were reportedly recognized by nearly half of the unique spike-specific TCRs. After two AZD1222 doses, both the breadth and the depth of spike-specific TCRs were significantly higher than at day 0 and than in MenACWY recipients. CD4 TCRs associated with the vaccine covered the entire spike protein, and the dominant responses were in regions 160-218 and 743-854. Most participants were white British and females outnumbered males, and the authors suggested that clonal diversity may have been underestimated.

The CDR3 regions of human TCRbeta chains were analyzed by immunosequencing. Per the original workflow: TCRs in the repertoires were compared against a reference library of SARS-CoV-2-specific TCRs that had been generated with the MIRA antigen-specificity platform. Breadth meant the fraction of unique TCRs that were SARS-CoV-2-associated, whereas depth meant the fraction of total T cells that were SARS-CoV-2-associated. Using the MIRA data, every spike-specific TCR was mapped to the spike region that the TCR reacted to and assigned to either a CD4 or a CD8 class. Log10-transformed breadth and depth values were compared by one-way ANOVA with Sidak's multiple comparisons tests. The table was pulled from immuneACCESS by TCRdb, which kept in-frame rearrangements only. Such tables lose some clones; where checked, under half of the loss comes from unresolved V genes, and the rest has no known cause. V, J and clone size reflect that table, while D and trimming were determined from the DNA. Present in this sample are about 86,000 clones, approximately 86% of which were seen just once. About 6% of the sample goes to the ten largest clones.

The junction carries 17 bases between V and J, which are trimmed by 3 bases and 15 bases respectively. The CDR3 measures 13 amino acids from cysteine to phenylalanine. Only the CDR3 DNA is retained, 39 bases long and in frame from the first base. Looking up the germline V gene yields CDR1 SGHAT and CDR2 FQNNGV. Explained via the paper, the time point label denotes: baseline before first vaccination. The vaccinee samples were drawn from two UK trials, COV001 and COV002, one of which was a single-blind randomized controlled phase 2/3 trial testing AZD1222 (ChAdOx1 nCoV-19) in healthy adults. Trial participant PBMC samples were collected at day 0 and day 28 after the second dose for TCRbeta chain sequencing.

The source of this sequence is an adult in good health. The sample consisted of peripheral blood, taken on day 0 of AZD1222 vaccination. The sequence links TRBV11-2 to TRBJ1-4; a weak D assignment points to TRBD1 (6 bases agree). The DNA sequence follows: TGTGCCAGCAGCTTCGACAGGCATCGAGGGGTGTTTTTT. It encodes CASSFDRHRGVFF.